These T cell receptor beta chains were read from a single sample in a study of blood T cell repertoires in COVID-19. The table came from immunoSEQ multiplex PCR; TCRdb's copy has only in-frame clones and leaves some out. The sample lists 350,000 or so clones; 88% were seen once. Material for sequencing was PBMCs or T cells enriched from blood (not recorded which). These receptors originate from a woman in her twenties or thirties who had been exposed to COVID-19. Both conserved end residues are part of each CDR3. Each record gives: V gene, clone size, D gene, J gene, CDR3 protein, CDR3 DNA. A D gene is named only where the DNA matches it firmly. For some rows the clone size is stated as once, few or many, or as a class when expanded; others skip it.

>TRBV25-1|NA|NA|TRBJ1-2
CASSDIGGYTF
TGTGCCAGCAGTGATATCGGGGGCTACACCTTC
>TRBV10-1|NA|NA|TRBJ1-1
CASSERTGDTEAFF
TGCGCCAGCAGTGAGCGGACTGGGGACACTGAAGCTTTCTTT
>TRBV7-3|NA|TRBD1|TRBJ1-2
CASSPGQGAHYGYTF
TGTGCCAGCAGCCCGGGACAGGGGGCGCACTATGGCTACACCTTC
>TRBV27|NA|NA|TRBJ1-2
CASSFSRPGYGYTF
TGTGCCAGCAGTTTTTCCAGGCCGGGGTATGGCTACACCTTC
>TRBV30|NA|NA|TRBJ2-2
CAWSNFNTGELFF
TGTGCCTGGAGCAATTTTAACACCGGGGAGCTGTTTTTT
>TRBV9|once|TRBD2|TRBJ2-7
CASSVDGRGYEQYF
TGTGCCAGCAGCGTAGACGGGAGGGGTTACGAGCAGTACTTC
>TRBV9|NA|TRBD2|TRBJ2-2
CASSVASGPRVTGELFF
TGTGCCAGCAGCGTAGCTAGCGGTCCTCGGGTCACCGGGGAGCTGTTTTTT
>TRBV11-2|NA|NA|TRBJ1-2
CASSLNSVEYGYTF
TGTGCCAGCAGCTTAAATAGTGTAGAATATGGCTACACCTTC
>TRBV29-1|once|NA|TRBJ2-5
CSVAPVLRIQETQYF
TGCAGCGTCGCTCCCGTCCTGAGGATTCAAGAGACCCAGTACTTC
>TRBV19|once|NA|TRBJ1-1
CASSIVQRDTEAFF
TGTGCCAGTAGTATAGTGCAGAGGGACACTGAAGCTTTCTTT
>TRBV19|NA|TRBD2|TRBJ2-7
CASSITGLAGVSHYEQYF
TGTGCCAGTAGTATAACGGGACTAGCGGGAGTTTCCCACTACGAGCAGTACTTC
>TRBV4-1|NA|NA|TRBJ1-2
CASSLDREVQEYGYTF
TGCGCCAGCAGCCTAGACCGAGAAGTTCAGGAATATGGCTACACCTTC